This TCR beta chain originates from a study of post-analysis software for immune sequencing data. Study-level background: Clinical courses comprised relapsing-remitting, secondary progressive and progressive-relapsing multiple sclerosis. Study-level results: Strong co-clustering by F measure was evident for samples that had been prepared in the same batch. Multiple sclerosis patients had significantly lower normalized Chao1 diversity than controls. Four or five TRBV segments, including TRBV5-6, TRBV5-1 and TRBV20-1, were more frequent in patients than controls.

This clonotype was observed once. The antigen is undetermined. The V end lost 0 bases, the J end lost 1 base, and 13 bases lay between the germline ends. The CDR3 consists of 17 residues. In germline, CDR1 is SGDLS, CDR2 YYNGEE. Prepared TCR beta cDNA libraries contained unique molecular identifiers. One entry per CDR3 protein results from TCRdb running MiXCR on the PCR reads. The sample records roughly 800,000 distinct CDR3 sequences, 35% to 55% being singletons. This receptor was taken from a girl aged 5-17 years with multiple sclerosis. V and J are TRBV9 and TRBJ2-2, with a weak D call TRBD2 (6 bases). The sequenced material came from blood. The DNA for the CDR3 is TGTGCCAGCAGCGTAGCGGAGGGAGGCGGGAACACCGGGGAGCTGTTTTTT. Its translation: CASSVAEGGGNTGELFF.